The clone carrying this T cell receptor beta chain has just a few counts. Ophthalmopathy patients showed a Clinical Activity Score of at least 3, NOSPECS grade of at least 4 and duration under 3 months. Patients were excluded because of uncontrolled infection, other autoimmune disease, pregnancy or lactation. Per germline, CDR1 GTSNPN and CDR2 SVGIG (reference sequence). The CDR3 covers 15 residues. The V gene end was trimmed by 7 bases and the J gene end by 3 bases; junction bases not matched to a gene: 12. This sample was taken from a study of T cells in Graves' hyperthyroidism and ophthalmopathy. The TCR beta CDR3 regions underwent amplification using RNA transcripts as the source. An initial round of RT-PCR targeting the TCR CDR3 relied on the HTBI primer set. TCRdb passed the multiplex PCR reads through MiXCR, listing each CDR3 protein once. The data hold about 270,000 distinct CDR3 sequences, with 22% observed a single time.

The sequence was obtained from a man aged 25-45 years with Graves' ophthalmopathy. Material: blood. The chain is built from TRBV30 and TRBJ2-7, with TRBD1 matching 10 bases. The CDR3 is CASDRGPLLLYEQYF. The CDR3 DNA sequence: TGTGCCTCAGACAGGGGGCCCCTCCTCCTCTACGAGCAGTACTTC.